One sample yielded the 3 T cell receptor beta chains listed below, sequenced in a study of blood T cell repertoires in COVID-19. Assay used: immunoSEQ multiplex PCR; TCRdb lists only in-frame clones, some missing. This repertoire shows 150,000 to 200,000 clones, approximately 82% found once; its top ten account for approximately 22%. Specimen: peripheral blood. These receptors were obtained from a woman older than 75 with acute or convalescent COVID-19.

The chain is built from TRBV28 and TRBJ1-1, with D unresolved. The V end lost 1 base, the J end lost 4 bases, and 7 bases lay between the germline ends. Germline CDR1 reads MDHEN; CDR2 reads SYDVKM. The CDR3 totals 13 residues. DNA for the CDR3: TGTGCCAGCAGTTTATATTATCGCACTGAAGCTTTCTTT. This gives the protein CASSLYYRTEAFF.

The chain recombines TRBV9 with TRBJ2-5; 7 bases map to TRBD1. CDR3 size: 14 residues. V gave up 4 bases and J gave up 2 bases; unmatched junction bases: 5. Germline CDR1 and CDR2: SGDLS and YYNGEE. The CDR3 loop is CASSPGQEQETQYF. CDR3 DNA: TGTGCCAGCAGCCCTGGACAGGAACAAGAGACCCAGTACTTC.

The genes are TRBV10-1 and TRBJ2-1; 8 positions agree with TRBD2. CDR1 WNHNN and CDR2 SYGVQD come from the germline V gene (reference sequence). This CDR3 has 13 amino acids. The ends lost 5 bases at V and 6 bases at J; junction bases unmatched: 3. This CDR3 is CASSNAGGNEQFF. In nucleotides, the CDR3 is TGCGCCAGCAGTAACGCGGGAGGCAATGAGCAGTTCTTC.